Included here is one T cell receptor beta chain sequence, with context. This entry is derived from a study of control samples from healthy donors and cancer patients. Assay: immunoSEQ multiplex PCR; the TCRdb copy retains only in-frame clones and omits some. The sample includes about 160,000 clones, about 94% of them seen just once. Germline V gene lookup returns CDR1 SGHNT and CDR2 YENEEA. CDR3 size: 13 residues. Trimming took 6 bases from V and 1 from J, leaving 9 bases between them. The specimen was blood. This chain connects TRBV11-3 to TRBJ1-1, with D perhaps TRBD1 (5 bases). The receptor's source is a woman between 35 and 50 years old in good health. The CDR3 loop is CASSSRGNTEAFF. The DNA for the CDR3 is TGTGCCAGCAGTTCTAGGGGGAACACTGAAGCTTTCTTT.